This T cell receptor (beta chain) was obtained from a study of control samples from healthy donors and cancer patients. In this sample, this clone turned up once. The method was immunoSEQ multiplex PCR; TCRdb's version includes in-frame clones alone and lacks a portion of them. The sample carries 400,000 to 450,000 clones, over 75% recorded once. The origin of this receptor is a man aged 35-49 years with head and neck cancer. Sequenced material: PBMCs.

The CDR3 reads CASSVGQGARSETQYF. As DNA, the CDR3 is TGTGCCAGCAGCGTGGGACAGGGGGCAAGATCGGAGACCCAGTACTTC. The chain has TRBV9 and TRBJ2-5; 12 nucleotides align to TRBD1. V lost 2 bases and J lost 5; bases outside the gene matches: 7. CDR3 length equals 16 residues. Germline V gene lookup returns CDR1 SGDLS and CDR2 YYNGEE.